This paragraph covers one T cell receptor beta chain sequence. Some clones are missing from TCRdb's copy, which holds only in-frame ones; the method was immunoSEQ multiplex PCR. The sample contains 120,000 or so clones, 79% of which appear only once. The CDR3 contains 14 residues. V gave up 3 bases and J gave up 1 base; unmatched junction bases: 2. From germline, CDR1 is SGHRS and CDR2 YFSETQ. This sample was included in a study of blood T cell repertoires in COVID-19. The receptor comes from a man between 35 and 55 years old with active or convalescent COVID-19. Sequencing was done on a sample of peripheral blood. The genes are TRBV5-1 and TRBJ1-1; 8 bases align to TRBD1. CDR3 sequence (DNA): TGCGCCAGCAGCTGGACAGGGAAGAACACTGAAGCTTTCTTT. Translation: CASSWTGKNTEAFF.